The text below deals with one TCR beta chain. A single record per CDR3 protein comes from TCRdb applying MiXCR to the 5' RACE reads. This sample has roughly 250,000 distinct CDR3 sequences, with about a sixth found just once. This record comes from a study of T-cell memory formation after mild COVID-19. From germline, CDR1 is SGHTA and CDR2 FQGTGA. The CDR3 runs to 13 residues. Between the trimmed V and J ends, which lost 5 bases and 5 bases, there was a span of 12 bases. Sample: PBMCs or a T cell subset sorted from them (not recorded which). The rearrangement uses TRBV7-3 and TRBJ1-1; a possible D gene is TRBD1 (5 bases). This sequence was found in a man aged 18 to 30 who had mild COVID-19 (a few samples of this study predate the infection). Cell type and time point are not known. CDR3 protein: CASSLGVRTEAFF. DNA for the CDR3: TGTGCCAGCAGCCTGGGGGTACGGACTGAAGCTTTCTTT.